This T cell receptor (beta chain) was retrieved from a study of beta chain features in type 1 diabetes. The germline gives CDR1 SGHNT, CDR2 YENEEA. V lost 5 bases, J lost 4 bases, and 20 bases lay in between. CDR3 length: 17 amino acids. Expressed TCRB transcripts were sequenced because the isolated RNA had all been reverse transcribed beforehand. Repertoires were generated with immunoSEQ multiplex PCR, while TCRdb's copy carries only in-frame clones and drops some. This table holds more than 300,000 clones, around 16% found once. The sequencing input was naive CD4+ T cells from blood. The V and J genes are TRBV11-3 and TRBJ2-2; D possibly corresponds to TRBD2 (5 bases). This clonotype was obtained from a woman aged 18-30 years in good health. The CDR3 DNA reads TGTGCCAGCAGCCCCCCGGGGTCGTTAGCTGGCACCGGGGAGCTGTTTTTT. Translating it yields CASSPPGSLAGTGELFF.